This T cell receptor (beta chain) was identified in a study of control samples from healthy donors and cancer patients. Sequencing was performed with immunoSEQ multiplex PCR; in TCRdb, only in-frame clones are kept and a portion is missing. The sample has more than 100,000 clones, about nine tenths seen once. CDR3 size: 15 residues. The V and J ends lost 1 base and 0 bases respectively, with 7 bases between them. Germline lookup yields CDR1 SGHVS and CDR2 FQNEAQ. The receptor's source is a man in his forties in good health. Sequenced material: blood. J is TRBJ1-3 and V is TRBV7-8; unclear D gene. The CDR3 reads CASSLDIHSGNTIYF. The CDR3, as DNA: TGTGCCAGCAGCTTAGATATCCACTCTGGAAACACCATATATTTT.